This TCR beta chain originates from a study of beta chain features in type 1 diabetes. About the study: The study examined about 110,000,000 sorted cells across all samples. The study's findings and limits: Shortening that was moderate but significant affected the TCRB CDR3s of Type 1 diabetes patients in all four CD4+ subsets.

Trimming stripped 0 bases from V and 9 bases from J, with 17 bases between. The germline V gene has CDR1 LGHNA and CDR2 YNFKEQ. CDR3 length equals 15 residues. TCRB transcripts that were expressed got sequenced, as all of the isolated RNA had been reverse transcribed. This table comes from immunoSEQ multiplex PCR, and its TCRdb copy is limited to in-frame clones, with some not included. Altogether approximately 240,000 clones are present, roughly 17% being singletons, with the ten largest covering about 0.08%. The table lists this clone with a few counts. Its cognate antigen is unknown. Sorting of CD4+ naive, central memory, regulatory and stem cell-like memory cells was performed via CD45RO/CCR7/CD25/CD127/CD95/CD27. Each of the sorted populations had a purity greater than 98%.

The chain recombines TRBV4-2 with TRBJ2-5; D perhaps matches TRBD2 (5 bases). What was sequenced was naive CD4+ T cells from blood. This clonotype was sampled from a man aged 25-45 years with type 1 diabetes. The CDR3 reads CASSQDIGQQRAQYF. The CDR3 coding sequence is TGTGCCAGCAGCCAAGATATAGGCCAGCAGAGGGCCCAGTACTTC.